The next 27 T cell receptor beta chains were all read from a single sample in a study. Amplification of TRBV12-4/TRBJ1-2 clonotypes used adaptor-ligated barcode primers. TCRdb fed the multiplex PCR reads into MiXCR, producing one record per CDR3 protein. The table lists about 700 distinct CDR3 sequences, 13% to 15% of them singletons, with around 20% in the top ten. Sample: naive CD4+ T cells sorted from blood. Sample subset: naive CD4+ T cells, CD4+CD45RA+CD25-. The receptors shown here come from a female donor with breast cancer.

Only one count was recorded for this clonotype. This sequence joins TRBV12-3 or TRBV12-4 and TRBJ1-2; D is unresolved. Trimming stripped 7 bases from V and 3 bases from J, with 12 bases between. The CDR3 consists of 13 residues. The CDR3 DNA is TGTGCCAGCACGACGGACGGAGACTATGGCTACACCTTC. The encoded protein is CASTTDGDYGYTF.

In its sample, this clonotype was seen a few times. The gene calls are TRBV12-3 or TRBV12-4 and TRBJ1-2; perhaps TRBD1 as D (5 bases). Trimming took off 5 bases at V and 4 bases at J, with 17 bases between the two ends. The CDR3 is made up of 15 amino acids. Here the CDR3 reads CASSLPIGTGYGYTF. In DNA form, the CDR3 reads TGTGCCAGCAGTCTACCGATAGGGACGGGCTATGGCTACACCTTC.

By sample fraction, this clonotype is large. The rearrangement links TRBV12-3 or TRBV12-4 to TRBJ1-2; D is perhaps TRBD1 (6 bases). Trimming removed 6 bases at V and 4 bases at J, with 21 bases between. This CDR3 has 16 amino acids. CDR3: CASSLSRTASGYGYTF. DNA for the CDR3: TGTGCCAGCAGCCTTTCCCGGACAGCCAGTGGCTATGGCTACACCTTC.

This clonotype ranks as medium-sized. The rearrangement uses TRBV12-3 or TRBV12-4 and TRBJ1-2; the D gene is possibly TRBD1 (6 bases). The V end was cut by 6 bases, the J end by 3 bases, with 23 bases between. The CDR3 spans 17 residues. CDR3 coding DNA: TGTGCCAGCAGCTCTACAACAGGGAAACTAGGTGACTATGGCTACACCTTC. Encoded protein: CASSSTTGKLGDYGYTF.

By share, this clonotype ranks as large (0.1 to 1%). The chain links TRBV12-3 or TRBV12-4 to TRBJ1-2, with a tentative D call TRBD1 (5 bases). Trimming removed 6 bases at V and 5 bases at J, with 16 bases between. The CDR3 extends over 14 amino acids. In DNA form, the CDR3 reads TGTGCCAGCAGCCACAACAGGCTCGGGTATGGCTACACCTTC. It translates to CASSHNRLGYGYTF.

This clonotype is medium-sized in the sample. This chain links TRBV12-3 or TRBV12-4 with TRBJ1-2; D not resolved. This CDR3 region has 14 residues. V was shortened by 3 bases and J by 7 bases, with 15 bases between the two germline ends. CDR3 sequence: CASSLKDGESGYTF. CDR3 coding DNA: TGTGCCAGCAGTTTGAAGGATGGGGAAAGTGGCTACACCTTC.

By frequency in the sample, this clonotype is medium-sized. The chain links TRBV12-3 or TRBV12-4 to TRBJ1-2, with unresolved D. The CDR3 consists of 12 residues. The V end lost 5 bases, the J end lost 2 bases, and 6 bases lay between the germline ends. Here the CDR3 DNA reads TGTGCCAGCAGTCCCGGGAACTATGGCTACACCTTC. Its protein is CASSPGNYGYTF.

The chain couples TRBV12-3 or TRBV12-4 to TRBJ1-2, with D possibly TRBD1 on 5 matching bases. The V end was cut by 5 bases, the J end by 7 bases, with 17 bases between. CDR3 length: 14 amino acids. The DNA of the CDR3 is TGTGCCAGCAGTACGCTTTCGGGGCTTACTGGCTACACCTTC. Its translation is CASSTLSGLTGYTF.

This clonotype was found a few times. The J gene is TRBJ1-2, the V gene TRBV12-3 or TRBV12-4; 8 bases are shared with TRBD1. V was pared by 5 bases and J by 2 bases, with 4 bases of the junction left unmatched. The CDR3 is 14 amino acids. CDR3 coding DNA: TGTGCCAGCAGTAGGACAGGGCGCAACTATGGCTACACCTTC. Amino acid sequence: CASSRTGRNYGYTF.

Sample share makes this clonotype medium-sized. The CDR3 is CASSLEGTYYGYTF. The CDR3 DNA reads as TGTGCCAGCAGTTTAGAGGGAACGTACTATGGCTACACCTTC. The genes are TRBV12-3 or TRBV12-4 and TRBJ1-2; D gene unclear. V was cut by 1 base and J by 3 bases, with 9 bases left in between. The CDR3 is made up of 14 amino acids.

The chain uses TRBV12-3 or TRBV12-4 and TRBJ1-2; D is ambiguous. The ends were cut back, 5 bases at V and 0 bases at J, with 25 bases in the middle. There are 19 residues in the CDR3. The CDR3 DNA follows: TGTGCCAGCAGTCCCGGTCTGGGCAGAACCCCTCTGACTAACTATGGCTACACCTTC. Translating gives CASSPGLGRTPLTNYGYTF.

In this sample, this clonotype is medium-sized. The chain is built from TRBV12-3 or TRBV12-4 and TRBJ1-2; tentatively, D is TRBD1 (6 bases). This CDR3 comprises 13 residues. Trimming removed 5 bases at V and 8 bases at J, with 15 bases between. The CDR3: CASSPGQSEGYTF. The CDR3 region has the DNA TGTGCCAGCAGTCCCGGACAGAGCGAGGGCTACACCTTC.

Sample share makes this clonotype large (0.1 to 1%). This chain joins TRBV12-3 or TRBV12-4 and TRBJ1-2; D is perhaps TRBD1 (5 bases). Trimming left V 10 bases short and J 0 bases short, with 15 bases between. The CDR3 is 14 amino acids. The CDR3 region is CATIGTSANYGYTF. As DNA, the CDR3 is TGTGCCACCATTGGGACTTCGGCTAACTATGGCTACACCTTC.

This clonotype counts as large. The J gene is TRBJ1-2, the V gene TRBV12-3 or TRBV12-4; TRBD1 might be the D (6 bases). The CDR3 spans 12 residues. The ends were cut back, 6 bases at V and 4 bases at J, with 9 bases in the middle. CDR3 bases: TGTGCCAGCAGCCGACAGGCCTATGGCTACACCTTC. Translating gives CASSRQAYGYTF.

This chain connects TRBV12-3 or TRBV12-4 to TRBJ1-2; TRBD1 is a possible D gene (6 bases). V gave up 6 bases and J gave up 3 bases, with 26 bases separating them. This CDR3 contains 18 residues. The CDR3 protein is CASSYRKEQGRRDYGYTF. Written as DNA, the CDR3 is TGTGCCAGCAGCTATCGTAAGGAACAGGGAAGGAGGGACTATGGCTACACCTTC.

The chain combines TRBV12-3 or TRBV12-4 with TRBJ1-2; no clear D gene. The V end lost 4 bases, the J end lost 7 bases, and 22 bases lay between the germline ends. The CDR3 sequence is 16 residues long. CDR3 amino acids: CASSSNALSLISGYTF. The CDR3 DNA is TGTGCCAGCAGTTCGAACGCCCTCTCATTGATTAGTGGCTACACCTTC.

The chain couples TRBV12-3 or TRBV12-4 to TRBJ1-2; 10 nucleotides agree with TRBD1. The V segment lost 5 bases and the J segment 5 bases; nucleotides outside the gene matches: 2. The CDR3 runs 13 residues. The CDR3 sequence: CASSPGQGYGYTF. The CDR3, as DNA: TGTGCCAGCAGTCCGGGACAGGGGTATGGCTACACCTTC.

This clonotype is large. The chain uses TRBV12-3 or TRBV12-4 and TRBJ1-2; weak D call: TRBD1 (5 bases). The V and J ends lost 5 bases and 6 bases respectively, with 13 bases between them. The CDR3 is 13 amino acids. CDR3 loop: CASSITPGNGYTF. CDR3 DNA: TGTGCCAGCAGTATCACGCCAGGGAATGGCTACACCTTC.

Judged by abundance, this clonotype is large (0.1 to 1%). V and J are TRBV12-3 or TRBV12-4 and TRBJ1-2, with TRBD1 as a possible D gene (5 bases). The CDR3 extends over 13 amino acids. Trimming removed 5 bases at V and 3 bases at J, with 10 bases between. This chain's CDR3 is CASSRGADYGYTF. The CDR3 region has the DNA TGTGCCAGCAGTAGGGGCGCCGACTATGGCTACACCTTC.

By proportion, this clonotype is large. The chain recombines TRBV12-3 or TRBV12-4 with TRBJ1-2; tentative D call: TRBD1 (5 bases). V was clipped by 7 bases and J by 5 bases, with 14 bases between them. The length of the CDR3 is 13 residues. CDR3 sequence: CASNSPTVYGYTF. The CDR3 coding sequence is TGTGCCAGCAATTCCCCGACAGTATATGGCTACACCTTC.

By sample fraction, this clonotype is medium-sized. V gene TRBV12-3 or TRBV12-4 combines with J gene TRBJ1-2; unclear D gene. V lost 0 bases, J lost 6 bases, and 11 bases lay in between. The CDR3 covers 14 residues. Here the CDR3 DNA reads TGTGCCAGCAGTTTAGCGTGGGGTGGCAATGGCTACACCTTC. It yields the protein CASSLAWGGNGYTF.

This clonotype is termed hyperexpanded. Germline is not matched at one junction end, which may reflect a read error. The chain is built from TRBV12-3 or TRBV12-4 and TRBJ1-2; weak D call: TRBD1 (6 bases). CDR3 size: 15 residues. Here the CDR3 DNA reads TGTGCCAGCAGCTTAGACTCAGGGGCCACCTATGGCTACACCTTC. Translating it yields CASSLDSGATYGYTF.

The rearrangement links TRBV12-3 or TRBV12-4 to TRBJ1-2; TRBD1 matches 7 bases. The V gene end was trimmed by 2 bases and the J gene end by 7 bases; junction bases not matched to a gene: 7. The CDR3 is 14 amino acids. CDR3: CASSLLTGKGGYTF. The CDR3 nucleotides are TGTGCCAGCAGTTTATTGACAGGGAAAGGTGGCTACACCTTC.

This clonotype is judged medium-sized. The CDR3 DNA reads as TGTGCCAGCAGAAGGTGGGGAGACAGCTATGGCTACACCTTC. Translating it yields CASRRWGDSYGYTF. The chain recombines TRBV12-3 or TRBV12-4 with TRBJ1-2, with a tentative D call TRBD1 (5 bases). Trimming stripped 6 bases from V and 4 bases from J, with 15 bases between. This CDR3 has 14 residues.

By share of the sample, this clonotype is large. This chain joins TRBV12-3 or TRBV12-4 and TRBJ1-2; D is ambiguous. The CDR3 sequence is 16 residues long. V shed 5 bases and J shed 0 bases, with 16 bases lying between them. The CDR3 loop reads CASSLRVDATNYGYTF. CDR3 coding DNA: TGTGCCAGCAGTCTGCGGGTAGACGCGACTAACTATGGCTACACCTTC.

The sample holds a few counts of this clonotype. J is TRBJ1-2 and V is TRBV12-3 or TRBV12-4; a possible D gene is TRBD1 (5 bases). The CDR3 extends over 13 amino acids. Trimming left V 5 bases short and J 10 bases short, with 17 bases between. The CDR3 DNA follows: TGTGCCAGCAGTGCTCGGGCCGCCAGGGTCTACACCTTC. Its protein is CASSARAARVYTF.

This clonotype is termed medium-sized. V usage is TRBV12-3 or TRBV12-4 and J usage is TRBJ1-2, with a weak D call TRBD1 (5 bases). Trimming took off 1 base at V and 4 bases at J, with 13 bases between the two ends. CDR3 length: 15 residues. The CDR3 loop is CASSLDEGSLYGYTF. CDR3 DNA: TGTGCCAGCAGTTTAGACGAGGGGAGCCTCTATGGCTACACCTTC.